The sequence of this T cell receptor (beta chain) was determined in a study of a mutant IDH1 vaccine in newly diagnosed glioma. Profiling relied on immunoSEQ multiplex PCR, and the TCRdb table lists in-frame clones only, not all of them. Among 50,000 to 70,000 clones listed, roughly 80% were seen once. Germline-derived CDR1 and CDR2 are LNHDA and SQIVND (reference sequence). Trimming cost V 5 bases and J 6 bases; bases outside gene matches: 8. The CDR3 length is 15 residues. Time point defined: week 47, end of study. The study gave 300 ug of mutant IDH1 20-mer peptide per vaccine dose, with topical imiquimod. Turning to this clone: The antigen is not known.

The chain employs TRBV19 and TRBJ2-3; TRBD2 matches at 10 bases. The receptor was derived from a woman in her forties or fifties with glioma. Here the sequenced sample was PBMCs, taken from a glioma patient whose treatment included an IDH1 peptide vaccine. CDR3 in DNA: TGTGCCAGTAGTCGGAGCGGGGGGGCTTCGGATACGCAGTATTTT. Its protein product is CASSRSGGASDTQYF.